This TCR beta chain was profiled in a study of cytomegalovirus exposure and HLA in healthy donors. Looking at the study overall: Unique TCRs numbering 75 million to 95 million, obtained from HLA-typed donors, made up an early data release.

This clone was counted between two and nine times. With 60 Vbeta and 13 Jbeta primers, the PCR was carried out. Only in-frame clones appear in the TCRdb table, and some are missing; sequencing was by immunoSEQ multiplex PCR. The sample holds over 95,000 clones; 60% to 85% are singletons and the top ten take less than 3.5%. This clonotype originated in a female donor in good health and CMV-seronegative. Material: PBMCs.

CDR3 amino acids: CASSRPGTGDYYGYTF. The CDR3 region has the DNA TGTGCCAGCAGCCGACCCGGGACAGGAGACTACTATGGCTACACCTTC. This chain joins TRBV5-4 and TRBJ1-2; 8 positions agree with TRBD1. This CDR3 is 16 amino acids long. The germline gives CDR1 SGHNT, CDR2 YYREEE (reference sequence). Trimming at V came to 4 bases and at J to 3 bases, leaving 11 bases not matched to a gene.